Each of the 20 T cell receptor beta chains below was sequenced from the same sample in a study of Ad26.COV2.S vaccination and SARS-CoV-2 variants. The data were produced by immunoSEQ multiplex PCR, yet TCRdb's version contains in-frame clones alone and is incomplete. The sample lists a few hundred thousand clones, roughly 90% occurring once. The treatment: about 20 received Ad26.COV2.S at low or high dose, single or two shots; 5 received placebo; per-sample allocation not given. Each sample was drawn 63 days after the first injection (of vaccine or placebo). Sequencing used peripheral blood, obtained in a trial of Ad26.COV2.S vaccine versus placebo. These receptors came from a person between 18 and 59 years old who received the Ad26.COV2.S COVID-19 vaccine or a placebo.

The V call is TRBV29-1, the J call TRBJ1-2; possibly TRBD1 for D (5 bases). The CDR3 extends over 12 amino acids. Between the trimmed V and J ends, which lost 6 bases and 4 bases, there was a span of 12 bases. Germline V gene sequence: CDR1 SQVTM, CDR2 ANQGSEA. This chain's CDR3 is CSVRTGFYGYTF. The CDR3 region has the DNA TGCAGCGTCCGAACAGGCTTCTATGGCTACACCTTC.

The chain combines TRBV27 with TRBJ1-1; D is uncertain. The CDR3 is 14 amino acids. Germline CDR1 MNHEY, CDR2 SMNVEV (reference sequence). The V gene lost 5 bases and the J gene lost 1 base, with 11 bases spanning the gap. As DNA, the CDR3 is TGTGCCAGCAGTACAGACGTTTGGAACACTGAAGCTTTCTTT. Translated: CASSTDVWNTEAFF.

The chain has TRBV2 and TRBJ2-4; 7 bases line up with TRBD2. There are 17 residues in the CDR3. With 3 bases clipped from V and 1 base from J, the junction kept 9 bases outside the gene matches. CDR1 and CDR2 from the germline V gene are SNHLY and FYNNEI. The CDR3, as DNA: TGTGCCAGCAGTGAGTTGGTGGGGGGGATTGCCAAAAACATTCAGTACTTC. Its protein is CASSELVGGIAKNIQYF.

The chain is built from TRBV28 and TRBJ2-7, with 7 bases aligning to TRBD2. This CDR3 comprises 13 residues. The trim removed 6 bases at V and 1 base at J, leaving 3 bases unmatched. The germline CDR1 and CDR2 sequences are MDHEN and SYDVKM. The CDR3 nucleotides are TGTGCCAGCAGGACTAGCCGATCCTACGAGCAGTACTTC. Its translation: CASRTSRSYEQYF.

The chain recombines TRBV27 with TRBJ2-7; D might be TRBD2 (6 bases). V gave up 5 bases and J gave up 1 base, with 12 bases separating them. Germline CDR1 MNHEY, CDR2 SMNVEV (reference sequence). The CDR3 contains 14 residues. DNA for the CDR3: TGTGCCAGCAGTCCCGGGGGTCCTTCCTACGAGCAGTACTTC. It yields the protein CASSPGGPSYEQYF.

A single count supports this clone. The chain combines TRBV9 with TRBJ2-5, with a possible D match to TRBD2 (6 bases). The V gene lost 0 bases and the J gene lost 4 bases, with 13 bases spanning the gap. Germline assignment: CDR1 SGDLS and CDR2 YYNGEE. This CDR3 spans 15 amino acids. CDR3 in DNA: TGTGCCAGCAGCGTAGATTCATTGGGAGGAGAGACCCAGTACTTC. This sequence encodes CASSVDSLGGETQYF.

The V gene is TRBV6-5, the J gene TRBJ2-7; perhaps D is TRBD1 or TRBD2 (5 bases each). CDR1 MNHEY and CDR2 SVGAGI come from the germline V gene. The CDR3 extends over 15 amino acids. V lost 0 bases to trimming and J lost 6 bases, with 15 bases between them. CDR3 coding DNA: TGTGCCAGCAGTTACTCACCCCAGGGACGGCTCGAGCAGTACTTC. Protein sequence: CASSYSPQGRLEQYF.

This clone was observed a single time. This chain uses TRBV4-3 with TRBJ2-1; D may match TRBD1 or TRBD2 (5 bases each). The germline CDR1 and CDR2 sequences are LGHNA and YSLEER. V lost 2 bases, J lost 3 bases, and 17 bases lay in between. This CDR3 region has 17 residues. CDR3 DNA: TGCGCCAGCAGCCAACACCGGGACCCTAGTAACTACAATGAGCAGTTCTTC. Encoded protein: CASSQHRDPSNYNEQFF.

The chain uses TRBV27 and TRBJ2-1, with D perhaps matching TRBD2 (6 bases). The CDR3 extends over 13 amino acids. Per the germline V gene, CDR1 is MNHEY and CDR2 is SMNVEV (reference sequence). Between the trimmed V and J ends, which lost 10 bases and 5 bases, there was a span of 15 bases. The CDR3 loop reads CATLEGGNNEQFF. The CDR3 region has the DNA TGTGCCACCCTGGAGGGCGGAAACAATGAGCAGTTCTTC.

This rearrangement joins TRBV14 to TRBJ1-5; D gene ambiguous. This CDR3 is built from 20 residues. Germline V gene data show CDR1 as SGHDN and CDR2 as FVKESK. Trimming took 4 bases from V and 0 from J, leaving 25 bases between them. The CDR3, as DNA: TGTGCCAGCAGCCTGACCCTTCCGGGCGACAAAACCTATAGCAATCAGCCCCAGCATTTT. Translating gives CASSLTLPGDKTYSNQPQHF. The complete variable domain, with remaining parts taken from reference TRBV14 and TRBJ1-5, reads EAGVTQFPSHSVIEKGQTVTLRCDPISGHDNLYWYRRVMGKEIKFLLHFVKESKQDESGMPNNRFLAERTGGTYSTLKVQPAELEDSGVYFCASSLTLPGDKTYSNQPQHFGDGTRLSIL.

This clone was seen only once. The chain recombines TRBV10-3 with TRBJ1-4, with a weak D call TRBD1 (5 bases). V lost 3 bases to trimming and J lost 4 bases, with 12 bases between them. Germline CDR1 is ENHRY and CDR2 is SYGVKD. This CDR3 has 15 amino acids. In DNA form, the CDR3 reads TGTGCCATCAGTGATTCCCAGGGAAATAATGAAAAACTGTTTTTT. Protein sequence: CAISDSQGNNEKLFF.

This clone was seen more than once but under ten times. This sequence joins TRBV4-1 and TRBJ2-7; 7 nucleotides match TRBD1. This CDR3 contains 15 residues. CDR1 MGHRA and CDR2 YSYEKL come from the germline V gene. Losses at the gene ends were 3 bases for V and 0 bases for J; bases not matched to a gene: 5. The CDR3 is CASSQNRDSSYEQYF. The CDR3 bases are TGCGCCAGCAGCCAGAACCGGGACAGCTCCTACGAGCAGTACTTC.

V is TRBV12-5 and J is TRBJ1-1, with 8 bases lining up with TRBD1. Unmatched junction bases numbered 10, after V lost 2 bases and J lost 5 bases. This CDR3 comprises 16 residues. The germline V gene encodes CDR1 LGHNT and CDR2 FRNRAP. CDR3 DNA sequence: TGTGCTAGTGGTTTGATACTTGGACAGGGAAAAACTGAAGCTTTCTTT. Protein: CASGLILGQGKTEAFF.

The V and J genes are TRBV6-1 and TRBJ2-7, with 8 bases matching TRBD1. The CDR3 has 13 amino acids. From germline, CDR1 is MNHNS and CDR2 SASEGT. V shed 3 bases and J 6 bases; nucleotides not matched to a gene: 4. CDR3 in DNA: TGTGCCAGCAGTGAGACCCAGGGGGCCGAGCAGTACTTC. Translated, it gives CASSETQGAEQYF.

This chain uses TRBV5-4 with TRBJ2-7; 8 nucleotides match TRBD1. The CDR3 runs 15 residues. CDR1 and CDR2 (germline): SGHNT, YYREEE (reference sequence). J gave up 1 base and V 2 bases, and 5 bases lay outside the gene matches. The CDR3 bases are TGTGCCAGCAGCTTACAGGGGGTCGGGTCCTACGAGCAGTACTTC. This gives the protein CASSLQGVGSYEQYF.

The CDR3 DNA follows: TGTGCCAGCAGCTCGAGCGGATTCTACAATGAGCAGTTCTTC. Protein sequence: CASSSSGFYNEQFF. The V gene is TRBV11-2, the J gene TRBJ2-1, with D tentatively TRBD2 (5 bases). The CDR3 covers 14 residues. CDR1 and CDR2 from the germline V gene are SGHAT and FQNNGV. With 4 bases removed from V and 3 bases from J, the gap between germline ends came to 10 bases.

The J gene is TRBJ1-1, the V gene TRBV9; D may be TRBD1 (5 bases). Germline assignment: CDR1 SGDLS and CDR2 YYNGEE. The V and J ends lost 0 bases and 6 bases respectively, with 9 bases between them. The CDR3 is 13 residues long. CDR3 residues: CASSVDQGSEAFF. As DNA, the CDR3 is TGTGCCAGCAGCGTAGATCAGGGCTCTGAAGCTTTCTTT.

This sequence joins TRBV3-1 (or the pseudogene TRBV3-2) and TRBJ2-3; TRBD2 aligns across 12 bases. This CDR3 region has 15 residues. Germline assignment: CDR1 LGHDT and CDR2 YNNKEL (reference sequence). V shed 5 bases, J shed 1 base, and the junction held 1 base outside the gene matches. The CDR3 region is CASSRLAGGTDTQYF. DNA for the CDR3: TGTGCCAGCAGCAGACTAGCGGGAGGCACAGATACGCAGTATTTT.

The gene calls are TRBV29-1 and TRBJ2-3; D is possibly TRBD1 (6 bases). Germline V lookup: CDR1 SQVTM, CDR2 ANQGSEA. The CDR3 contains 15 residues. V lost 4 bases and J lost 3, with 17 bases in between. The CDR3 DNA sequence: TGCAGCGTTGCCCGCCTCAGGGGTCTTACAGATACGCAGTATTTT. It specifies CSVARLRGLTDTQYF.

The chain carries TRBV5-4 and TRBJ2-5; TRBD2 matches 9 bases. Germline V gene lookup returns CDR1 SGHNT and CDR2 YYREEE (reference sequence). V shed 4 bases, J shed 0 bases, and the junction held 7 bases outside the gene matches. CDR3 length equals 16 residues. CDR3 amino acids: CASSTGLAGYQETQYF. Here the CDR3 DNA reads TGTGCCAGCAGCACGGGACTAGCCGGATACCAAGAGACCCAGTACTTC.